One sample yielded the 31 T cell receptor beta chains listed below, sequenced in a study of T cell repertoires and HLA-DP antigens. The data were produced by immunoSEQ multiplex PCR, yet TCRdb's version contains in-frame clones alone and is incomplete. The sample carries about 73,000 clones, over 75% recorded once. These receptors' targets are unknown. The sample taken for sequencing was CD4+ T cells from PBMCs. Receptors originate from a man aged 60 to 75 in good health and CMV-seronegative.

This clone has more than one count but fewer than ten. The V gene is TRBV5-6, the J gene TRBJ2-1; the match to TRBD1 covers 10 bases. The CDR3 extends over 14 amino acids. V gave up 4 bases and J gave up 7 bases; unmatched junction bases: 5. Germline V CDR1 and CDR2: SGHDT, YYEEEE. The CDR3 nucleotides are TGTGCCAGCAGCGGGGTGGACAGGGGGAATGAGCAGTTCTTC. It is translated as CASSGVDRGNEQFF. The full variable domain, rest sourced from reference TRBV5-6 and TRBJ2-1, is DAGVTQSPTHLIKTRGQQVTLRCSPKSGHDTVSWYQQALGQGPQFIFQYYEEEERQRGNFPDRFSGHQFPNYSSELNVNALLLGDSALYLCASSGVDRGNEQFFGPGTRLTVL.

This clone was detected a few times. This chain connects TRBV30 to TRBJ1-6; D is uncertain. V lost 2 bases and J 9 bases, leaving 11 bases between the germline ends. This CDR3 has 13 residues. The germline V gene encodes CDR1 GTSNPN and CDR2 SVGIG (reference sequence). CDR3 sequence (DNA): TGTGCCTGGAGTCCCGGGCTGGGTTCACCCCTCCACTTT. Translating gives CAWSPGLGSPLHF.

The V call is TRBV28, the J call TRBJ1-5; TRBD1 might be the D (6 bases). V was shortened by 11 bases and J by 6 bases, with 20 bases between the two germline ends. Germline-derived CDR1 and CDR2 are MDHEN and SYDVKM. The CDR3 runs to 14 residues. CDR3 bases: TGTGCCTGCAAAACTTCAGGGGCAGTTCAGCCCCAGCATTTT. It is translated as CACKTSGAVQPQHF. The whole variable domain, remainder taken from reference TRBV28 and TRBJ1-5, is DVKVTQSSRYLVKRTGEKVFLECVQDMDHENMFWYRQDPGLGLRLIYFSYDVKMKEKGDIPEGYSVSREKKERFSLILESASTNQTSMYLCACKTSGAVQPQHFGDGTRLSIL.

The V call is TRBV18, the J call TRBJ1-1; D ambiguous. With 2 bases removed from V and 4 bases from J, the gap between germline ends came to 8 bases. CDR1 and CDR2 (germline): KGHSH, LQKENI. The CDR3 is 13 amino acids. Here the CDR3 DNA reads TGTGCCAGCTCACCAGGGGTGGGCACTGAAGCTTTCTTT. As protein: CASSPGVGTEAFF.

The chain combines TRBV11-3 with TRBJ2-1, with D tentatively TRBD2 (5 bases). V lost 5 bases and J lost 5, with 13 bases in between. This CDR3 is 14 amino acids long. Germline V gene lookup returns CDR1 SGHNT and CDR2 YENEEA. CDR3 in DNA: TGTGCCAGCAGCAGAGGGCCGGAGAACAATGAGCAGTTCTTC. Protein sequence: CASSRGPENNEQFF.

This chain links TRBV7-2 with TRBJ2-5; no clear D gene. V dropped 1 base and J dropped 5 bases, with 8 bases sitting between them. The CDR3 contains 13 residues. Germline CDR1 reads SGHTA; CDR2 reads FQGNSA. CDR3 protein: CASSLEIRETQYF. CDR3 sequence (DNA): TGTGCCAGCAGCTTAGAGATTAGGGAGACCCAGTACTTC.

CDR3 in DNA: TGTGCCACCAGCAGAGATGTGACAAACACTGAAGCTTTCTTT. Its protein is CATSRDVTNTEAFF. The rearrangement joins TRBV15 to TRBJ1-1; D call uncertain. Germline CDR1 reads LNHNV; CDR2 reads YYDKDF (reference sequence). Trimming removed 0 bases at V and 2 bases at J, with 7 bases between. The CDR3 is made up of 14 amino acids.

The chain joins TRBV5-6 to TRBJ2-5, with a tentative D call TRBD1 (6 bases). The CDR3 has 14 residues. CDR1 is SGHDT, CDR2 YYEEEE, per germline. The germline V and J ends were trimmed by 3 bases and 0 bases, with 9 bases remaining between them. This CDR3 reads CASSSGTNQETQYF. The DNA for the CDR3 is TGTGCCAGCAGCTCCGGGACAAACCAAGAGACCCAGTACTTC.

This rearrangement joins TRBV5-1 to TRBJ2-3, with TRBD1 as a possible D gene (5 bases). V dropped 2 bases and J dropped 2 bases, with 15 bases sitting between them. The germline V gene encodes CDR1 SGHRS and CDR2 YFSETQ. The CDR3 has 16 residues. CDR3 coding DNA: TGCGCCAGCAGCTTACAGGCTTCTTATCCCACAGATACGCAGTATTTT. Translating gives CASSLQASYPTDTQYF.

The gene calls are TRBV9 and TRBJ2-1; D not certain. CDR1 is SGDLS and CDR2 is YYNGEE in the germline V gene. The CDR3 length is 14 residues. V lost 0 bases to trimming and J lost 5 bases, with 9 bases between them. CDR3 sequence reads: CASSVGNSHNEQFF. In DNA, the CDR3 is TGTGCCAGCAGCGTAGGGAACAGCCACAATGAGCAGTTCTTC.

As to this clone: Within the sample, other DNA sequences also encode this same CDR3. The chain employs TRBV7-2 and TRBJ1-5; perhaps TRBD1 as D (5 bases). The length of the CDR3 is 15 residues. Looked up from germline, CDR1 is SGHTA and CDR2 is FQGNSA. V lost 3 bases and J 1 base, leaving 10 bases between the germline ends. CDR3: CASSLGGLSNQPQHF. The CDR3 region has the DNA TGTGCCAGCAGCTTGGGGGGTTTAAGCAATCAGCCCCAGCATTTT. Full variable domain (rest looked up from reference TRBV7-2 and TRBJ1-5): GAGVSQSPSNKVTEKGKDVELRCDPISGHTALYWYRQSLGQGLEFLIYFQGNSAPDKSGLPSDRFSAERTGGSVSTLTIQRTQQEDSAVYLCASSLGGLSNQPQHFGDGTRLSIL.

The sample holds one count of this clone. The rearrangement joins TRBV19 to TRBJ2-1; D is unclear. CDR1 and CDR2 from the germline V gene are LNHDA and SQIVND (reference sequence). Trimming removed 5 bases from V and 10 bases from J, with 18 bases in between. The CDR3 consists of 14 residues. CDR3 bases: TGTGCCAGTAGTGTTACCGGCTCTAACGGCGAGCAGTTCTTC. It codes for CASSVTGSNGEQFF.

V gene TRBV11-2 combines with J gene TRBJ2-1; weak D call: TRBD2 (5 bases). The CDR3 has 15 residues. Trimming removed 5 bases from V and 4 bases from J, with 15 bases in between. The germline V gene has CDR1 SGHAT and CDR2 FQNNGV. The CDR3 is CASSPGLTTYNEQFF. CDR3 nucleotide sequence: TGTGCCAGCAGCCCAGGACTCACTACATACAATGAGCAGTTCTTC. Supplemented by reference TRBV11-2 and TRBJ2-1, the full variable domain reads EAGVAQSPRYKIIEKRQSVAFWCNPISGHATLYWYQQILGQGPKLLIQFQNNGVVDDSQLPKDRFSAERLKGVDSTLKIQPAKLEDSAVYLCASSPGLTTYNEQFFGPGTRLTVL.

The V and J genes are TRBV18 and TRBJ1-4; weak D call: TRBD1 (5 bases). CDR1 KGHSH and CDR2 LQKENI come from the germline V gene. The CDR3 contains 13 residues. V lost 6 bases and J lost 7, with 12 bases in between. CDR3 loop: CASSIVGGEKLFF. The CDR3 nucleotides are TGTGCCAGCTCTATAGTCGGGGGTGAAAAACTGTTTTTT.

This clone occurred once. Other DNA sequences in this specimen translate into the identical CDR3. The rearrangement links TRBV12-5 to TRBJ2-3, with TRBD1 as a possible D gene (6 bases). This CDR3 is 14 amino acids long. Germline CDR1 and CDR2: LGHNT and FRNRAP. V was clipped by 6 bases and J by 4 bases, with 14 bases between them. CDR3 nucleotides: TGTGCTAGTGGACAACAGGGTGGTCCAGATACGCAGTATTTT. Protein: CASGQQGGPDTQYF.

The table lists this clone with many counts. J is TRBJ2-3 and V is TRBV28; D unresolved. This CDR3 is 12 amino acids long. Germline CDR1 MDHEN, CDR2 SYDVKM. Trimming removed 5 bases from V and 2 bases from J, with 5 bases in between. CDR3 nucleotide sequence: TGTGCCAGCAGTCCGTTCACAGATACGCAGTATTTT. Translated: CASSPFTDTQYF.

V usage is TRBV4-1 and J usage is TRBJ2-3, with no clear D. This CDR3 is 11 amino acids long. From germline, CDR1 is MGHRA and CDR2 YSYEKL. V was shortened by 4 bases and J by 4 bases, with 3 bases between the two germline ends. DNA for the CDR3: TGCGCCAGCAGCCGGTCAGATACGCAGTATTTT. Protein: CASSRSDTQYF.

This clone was detected once. The chain joins TRBV6-1 to TRBJ2-7, with D uncertain. The germline V gene has CDR1 MNHNS and CDR2 SASEGT. Trimming left V 4 bases short and J 2 bases short, with 6 bases between. The CDR3 loop spans 12 amino acids. CDR3 region: CASSAWAYEQYF. In DNA, the CDR3 is TGTGCCAGCAGTGCGTGGGCCTACGAGCAGTACTTC.

The chain employs TRBV19 and TRBJ2-3; D gene ambiguous. Germline CDR1 is LNHDA and CDR2 is SQIVND (reference sequence). V dropped 9 bases and J dropped 0 bases, with 16 bases sitting between them. The CDR3 sequence is 15 residues long. CDR3 in DNA: TGTGCCAGCTCCCCCCTGGGCATGAGCACAGATACGCAGTATTTT. Translation: CASSPLGMSTDTQYF.

The chain carries TRBV21-1 and TRBJ2-7; the table's D call, TRBD2, has no DNA check behind it. TRBV21-1 has pseudogene status. The CDR3 sequence is 13 residues long. The CDR3 loop is CASRLAGTYEQYF. The CDR3 bases are TGTGCCAGCCGACTAGCGGGGACCTACGAGCAGTACTTC.

The chain couples TRBV30 to TRBJ2-7; D possibly matches TRBD1 or TRBD2 (5 bases each). The CDR3 is 14 amino acids. Trimming removed 4 bases at V and 2 bases at J, with 15 bases between. The germline V gene encodes CDR1 GTSNPN and CDR2 SVGIG (reference sequence). The CDR3 here is CAWNRQGPAYEQYF. The CDR3 DNA follows: TGTGCCTGGAATCGCCAGGGACCGGCCTACGAGCAGTACTTC.

The chain couples TRBV19 to TRBJ1-2; TRBD1 agrees at 7 bases. CDR1 LNHDA and CDR2 SQIVND come from the germline V gene (reference sequence). The J segment lost 0 bases and the V segment lost 5 bases, leaving 3 bases of the junction unmatched. The CDR3 length is 14 residues. The DNA of the CDR3 is TGTGCCAGTAGTTTAGGGACAGCTAACTATGGCTACACCTTC. Translated, it gives CASSLGTANYGYTF.

The chain links TRBV4-3 to TRBJ2-1, with TRBD2 matching over 8 bases. Trimming at V came to 2 bases and at J to 8 bases, leaving 11 bases not matched to a gene. The CDR3 extends over 16 amino acids. Looked up from germline, CDR1 is LGHNA and CDR2 is YSLEER. DNA for the CDR3: TGCGCCAGCAGCCAACGGAGCGGGAGTAACCCTTATGAGCAGTTCTTC. Amino acids: CASSQRSGSNPYEQFF.

J is TRBJ1-2 and V is TRBV9; D is possibly TRBD1 (6 bases). Germline V gives CDR1 SGDLS, CDR2 YYNGEE. This CDR3 is built from 16 residues. V was trimmed by 0 bases and J by 4 bases, leaving 16 bases between them. The CDR3 here is CASSVAPHRAGYGYTF. For the CDR3, the DNA is TGTGCCAGCAGCGTAGCCCCTCACAGGGCTGGCTATGGCTACACCTTC.

Here the CDR3 reads CASSVDSPYNSPLHF. CDR3 nucleotides: TGTGCCAGCAGCGTGGACAGTCCTTATAATTCACCCCTCCACTTT. The V gene is TRBV9, the J gene TRBJ1-6; maybe TRBD1 (6 bases). Germline CDR1 and CDR2: SGDLS and YYNGEE. CDR3 size: 15 residues. Trimming stripped 2 bases from V and 4 bases from J, with 10 bases between.

The DNA for the CDR3 is TGTGCCAGCAGGCGCCCGGGACTCTCCTACAATGAGCAGTTCTTC. This translates into CASRRPGLSYNEQFF. J is TRBJ2-1 and V is TRBV7-3, with a possible D match to TRBD2 (6 bases). The CDR3 loop spans 15 amino acids. Trimming pared 6 bases from V and 0 bases from J, leaving 12 bases between. The germline CDR1 and CDR2 sequences are SGHTA and FQGTGA. Full variable domain (missing parts from reference TRBV7-3 and TRBJ2-1): GAGVSQTPSNKVTEKGKYVELRCDPISGHTALYWYRQSLGQGPEFLIYFQGTGAADDSGLPNDRFFAVRPEGSVSTLKIQRTERGDSAVYLCASRRPGLSYNEQFFGPGTRLTVL.

This chain uses TRBV20-1 with TRBJ2-3; tentative D call: TRBD1 (6 bases). This CDR3 has 11 amino acids. Deletions cut 0 bases from V and 14 bases from J, with 12 bases between. The germline V gene encodes CDR1 DFQATT and CDR2 SNEGSKA (reference sequence). CDR3 amino acids: CSAREDRSMYF. The CDR3 nucleotides read TGCAGTGCTAGAGAGGACAGAAGTATGTATTTT.

The chain is built from TRBV4-1 and TRBJ2-3, with 15 nucleotides matching TRBD2. This CDR3 comprises 19 residues. V lost 4 bases to trimming and J lost 4 bases; unmatched junction nucleotides: 12. From germline, CDR1 is MGHRA and CDR2 YSYEKL. CDR3 protein: CASSPERTSGRAAPDTQYF. For the CDR3, the DNA is TGCGCCAGCAGCCCTGAGCGGACTAGCGGGAGGGCAGCCCCAGATACGCAGTATTTT.

The chain employs TRBV7-9 and TRBJ2-7, with 10 bases lining up with TRBD1. Trimming took 1 base from V and 4 from J; bases not matched to a gene: 1. The CDR3 is 14 residues long. Germline V gene sequence: CDR1 SEHNR, CDR2 FQNEAQ (reference sequence). The DNA of the CDR3 is TGTGCCAGCAGCTTAGGGGACAGGGGTTACGAGCAGTACTTC. Amino acid sequence: CASSLGDRGYEQYF.

This clone appeared a single time. This chain connects TRBV5-1 to TRBJ2-6, with D perhaps being TRBD1 or TRBD2 (6 bases each). The germline gives CDR1 SGHRS, CDR2 YFSETQ. V was clipped by 0 bases and J by 0 bases, with 13 bases between them. The CDR3 runs 18 residues. This CDR3 is CASSLEGPGASGANVLTF. As DNA, the CDR3 is TGCGCCAGCAGCTTGGAGGGTCCGGGGGCCTCTGGGGCCAACGTCCTGACTTTC. Complete variable domain (other parts from reference TRBV5-1 and TRBJ2-6): KAGVTQTPRYLIKTRGQQVTLSCSPISGHRSVSWYQQTPGQGLQFLFEYFSETQRNKGNFPGRFSGRQFSNSRSEMNVSTLELGDSALYLCASSLEGPGASGANVLTFGAGSRLTVL.

The V call is TRBV9, the J call TRBJ1-2, with 7 bases lining up with TRBD1. With V trimmed by 3 bases and J by 7 bases, 9 bases remained unmatched. CDR3 length: 14 amino acids. Looked up from germline, CDR1 is SGDLS and CDR2 is YYNGEE. CDR3 bases: TGTGCCAGCAGCGGGGACAGATCCTTTCGTGGCTACACCTTC. Residues: CASSGDRSFRGYTF.